The 13 T cell receptor beta chains listed next were all sequenced from one sample in a study of a mutant IDH1 vaccine in newly diagnosed glioma (dated by TCRdb to the early 2020s). Libraries were built with the immunoSEQ multiplex PCR assay. Not all clones reach the TCRdb copy of this immuneACCESS table, which keeps in-frame sequences only. Checked studies attribute under half of the gap to unresolved V genes and leave the rest unexplained. Within this sample are around 36,000 clones, with more than 85% of them counted one time only. The ten top clones hold about 2.4% of the sample. Per the publication, the time point label means: week 5, during vaccination. Each vaccine dose, consisting of 300 ug of a 20-mer mutant IDH1 peptide in Montanide, was administered subcutaneously with topical imiquimod. Their antigens remain unidentified. This specimen consisted of PBMCs, obtained from a glioma patient whose treatment included an IDH1 peptide vaccine. The receptors derive from a man aged 50-59 years with glioma.

V and J are TRBV20-1 and TRBJ2-3; the D is unclear. In germline, CDR1 is DFQATT, CDR2 SNEGSKA (reference sequence). V was clipped by 6 bases and J by 1 base, with 5 bases between them. The CDR3 extends over 11 amino acids. The CDR3 loop is CSARGTDTQYF. For the CDR3, the DNA is TGCAGTGCCCGGGGCACAGATACGCAGTATTTT.

The V and J genes are TRBV5-1 and TRBJ1-6, with 10 bases fitting TRBD1. CDR1 is SGHRS, CDR2 YFSETQ, per germline. The ends lost 5 bases at V and 5 bases at J; junction bases unmatched: 1. This CDR3 is built from 14 residues. This CDR3 reads CASRGTGDNSPLHF. CDR3 nucleotides: TGCGCCAGCAGAGGGACAGGGGATAATTCACCCCTCCACTTT. The full variable domain, rest sourced from reference TRBV5-1 and TRBJ1-6, is KAGVTQTPRYLIKTRGQQVTLSCSPISGHRSVSWYQQTPGQGLQFLFEYFSETQRNKGNFPGRFSGRQFSNSRSEMNVSTLELGDSALYLCASRGTGDNSPLHFGNGTRLTVT.

This clone occurred once. The chain carries TRBV7-9 and TRBJ2-7; D is ambiguous. The V and J ends lost 10 bases and 2 bases respectively, with 15 bases between them. CDR3 length: 13 amino acids. Germline V gene sequence: CDR1 SEHNR, CDR2 FQNEAQ (reference sequence). The CDR3 protein is CAITRTEAYEQYF. In DNA form, the CDR3 reads TGTGCCATCACCCGGACGGAAGCCTACGAGCAGTACTTC.

The V and J genes are TRBV29-1 and TRBJ1-2; D gene ambiguous. The CDR3 runs to 14 residues. V lost 1 base, J lost 2 bases, and 11 bases lay in between. The germline CDR1 and CDR2 sequences are SQVTM and ANQGSEA. The CDR3 protein is CSVEAQRGNYGYTF. CDR3 bases: TGCAGCGTTGAAGCTCAAAGAGGGAACTATGGCTACACCTTC. The variable domain in full, with the rest retrieved from reference TRBV29-1 and TRBJ1-2, is SAVISQKPSRDICQRGTSLTIQCQVDSQVTMMFWYRQQPGQSLTLIATANQGSEATYESGFVIDKFPISRPNLTFSTLTVSNMSPEDSSIYLCSVEAQRGNYGYTFGSGTRLTVV.

The V and J genes are TRBV14 and TRBJ2-5, with a possible D match to TRBD1 (6 bases). Germline-derived CDR1 and CDR2 are SGHDN and FVKESK. The CDR3 loop spans 14 amino acids. The V end was cut by 3 bases, the J end by 6 bases, with 14 bases between. The CDR3 region is CASSQDRGLKTQYF. For the CDR3, the DNA is TGTGCCAGCAGCCAGGACAGAGGTTTAAAGACCCAGTACTTC.

This chain uses TRBV2 with TRBJ1-3; no reliable D call. Germline V lookup: CDR1 SNHLY, CDR2 FYNNEI. V was shortened by 6 bases and J by 0 bases, with 9 bases between the two germline ends. CDR3 length equals 14 residues. CDR3 loop: CASRDGFSGNTIYF. The CDR3 DNA follows: TGTGCCAGCAGAGACGGATTCTCTGGAAACACCATATATTTT.

This chain links TRBV9 with TRBJ2-3; 7 positions match TRBD1. J lost 0 bases, V lost 3 bases, and 4 bases had no gene match. There are 15 residues in the CDR3. Per the germline V gene, CDR1 is SGDLS and CDR2 is YYNGEE. The CDR3 region is CASSAGTESTDTQYF. The CDR3, as DNA: TGTGCCAGCAGCGCCGGGACAGAGAGCACAGATACGCAGTATTTT.

The chain employs TRBV28 and TRBJ2-7; TRBD2 matches at 14 bases. The J segment lost 9 bases and the V segment lost 5 bases, leaving 9 bases of the junction unmatched. Germline V lookup: CDR1 MDHEN, CDR2 SYDVKM. CDR3 length equals 15 residues. CDR3 amino acids: CASSRPTSGREWQYF. The DNA for the CDR3 is TGTGCCAGCAGTCGCCCGACTAGCGGGAGGGAATGGCAGTACTTC. The full variable domain, completed using reference TRBV28 and TRBJ2-7, is DVKVTQSSRYLVKRTGEKVFLECVQDMDHENMFWYRQDPGLGLRLIYFSYDVKMKEKGDIPEGYSVSREKKERFSLILESASTNQTSMYLCASSRPTSGREWQYFGPGTRLTVT.

The chain couples TRBV13 to TRBJ2-5; D gene uncertain. Deletions cut 4 bases from V and 5 bases from J, with 14 bases between. The germline V gene has CDR1 PRHDT and CDR2 FYEKMQ (reference sequence). The CDR3 is 14 amino acids. The CDR3 nucleotides are TGTGCCAGCAGCTCCTGGATAGTGGGGGAGACCCAGTACTTC. It translates to CASSSWIVGETQYF.

The chain recombines TRBV19 with TRBJ2-1; a possible D gene is TRBD1 (6 bases). From germline, CDR1 is LNHDA and CDR2 SQIVND (reference sequence). Trimming stripped 4 bases from V and 0 bases from J, with 10 bases between. There are 15 residues in the CDR3. CDR3: CASSNRGSSYNEQFF. The CDR3 coding sequence is TGTGCCAGTAGTAATAGGGGGAGCTCCTACAATGAGCAGTTCTTC.

The chain links TRBV19 to TRBJ2-2, with TRBD2 identical over 12 bases. The CDR3 has 16 amino acids. The ends lost 7 bases at V and 7 bases at J; junction bases unmatched: 10. The germline CDR1 and CDR2 sequences are LNHDA and SQIVND (reference sequence). The CDR3 protein is CASIPSGRARSGELFF. DNA for the CDR3: TGTGCCAGTATCCCTAGCGGGAGGGCCCGTAGCGGGGAGCTGTTTTTT. The full variable domain, in which reference TRBV19 and TRBJ2-2 provide the parts outside the CDR3, is DGGITQSPKYLFRKEGQNVTLSCEQNLNHDAMYWYRQDPGQGLRLIYYSQIVNDFQKGDIAEGYSVSREKKESFPLTVTSAQKNPTAFYLCASIPSGRARSGELFFGEGSRLTVL.

J is TRBJ2-5 and V is TRBV15; D call uncertain. The V end was cut by 1 base, the J end by 5 bases, with 5 bases between. Germline loops: CDR1 LNHNV, CDR2 YYDKDF (reference sequence). This CDR3 has 12 amino acids. CDR3 DNA: TGTGCCACCAGCAGAGGAATGGAGACCCAGTACTTC. Amino acids: CATSRGMETQYF.

The V gene is TRBV28, the J gene TRBJ2-2; perhaps TRBD2 as D (5 bases). Trimming stripped 3 bases from V and 0 bases from J, with 8 bases between. This CDR3 is built from 15 residues. Per the germline V gene, CDR1 is MDHEN and CDR2 is SYDVKM. The CDR3 nucleotides read TGTGCCAGCAGTTTCCCGGGGACGAACACCGGGGAGCTGTTTTTT. Amino acid sequence: CASSFPGTNTGELFF. Supplemented by reference TRBV28 and TRBJ2-2, the full variable domain reads DVKVTQSSRYLVKRTGEKVFLECVQDMDHENMFWYRQDPGLGLRLIYFSYDVKMKEKGDIPEGYSVSREKKERFSLILESASTNQTSMYLCASSFPGTNTGELFFGEGSRLTVL.